Included here is one T cell receptor beta chain sequence, with context. V lost 0 bases and J lost 7, with 13 bases in between. The CDR3 loop spans 15 amino acids. Germline assignment: CDR1 LGHDT and CDR2 YNNKEL (reference sequence). The data originate from a study of blood T cell repertoires in COVID-19. Looking at the study overall: COVID-19 samples collected from the United States, Italy and Spain covered acute and convalescent phases.

Per the original methods: Estimation of nucleated cell counts was performed using reference gene primer amplification. This table comes from immunoSEQ multiplex PCR, and its TCRdb copy is limited to in-frame clones, with some not included. V, J and clone size reflect that table, while D and trimming were determined from the DNA. The data contain 310,000 or so clones, 85% to 90% of them singletons. The sequencing sample was made of peripheral blood. V gene TRBV3-1 (or the pseudogene TRBV3-2) combines with J gene TRBJ1-3; D is ambiguous. This receptor was taken from a man between 65 and 85 years old with acute or convalescent COVID-19. In DNA form, the CDR3 reads TGTGCCAGCAGCCAAGATCTCCGCGGAGATAACACCATATATTTT. It codes for CASSQDLRGDNTIYF.